This TCR beta chain was sequenced in a study of blood T cell repertoires in COVID-19. Study background: The United States, Italy and Spain were the sources of the acute and convalescent COVID-19 samples.

In the original analysis: The assay estimated nucleated cells by amplifying reference gene primers. The data were produced by immunoSEQ multiplex PCR, yet TCRdb's version contains in-frame clones alone and is incomplete. V and J calls and clone size are those listed in that table; D and trimming were worked out from the DNA. The profile shows about 150,000 clones, 75% to 85% of them singletons. In Seattle, patients joined the study during active infection and were tracked longitudinally. The CDR3 extends over 15 amino acids. CDR1 and CDR2 from the germline V gene are LNHDA and SQIVND (reference sequence). The junction had 6 bases not matched to a gene; V was cut back by 5 bases and J by 2 bases.

The specimen sequenced was peripheral blood. The rearrangement joins TRBV19 to TRBJ1-2; TRBD1 aligns across 9 bases. This TCR came from a woman aged 55-69 years with COVID-19, enrolled during active disease. DNA of the CDR3: TGTGCCAGTAGTGCCTCGACAGGGGGGAACTATGGCTACACCTTC. As protein: CASSASTGGNYGYTF. Filled out from reference TRBV19 and TRBJ1-2, the complete variable domain reads DGGITQSPKYLFRKEGQNVTLSCEQNLNHDAMYWYRQDPGQGLRLIYYSQIVNDFQKGDIAEGYSVSREKKESFPLTVTSAQKNPTAFYLCASSASTGGNYGYTFGSGTRLTVV.